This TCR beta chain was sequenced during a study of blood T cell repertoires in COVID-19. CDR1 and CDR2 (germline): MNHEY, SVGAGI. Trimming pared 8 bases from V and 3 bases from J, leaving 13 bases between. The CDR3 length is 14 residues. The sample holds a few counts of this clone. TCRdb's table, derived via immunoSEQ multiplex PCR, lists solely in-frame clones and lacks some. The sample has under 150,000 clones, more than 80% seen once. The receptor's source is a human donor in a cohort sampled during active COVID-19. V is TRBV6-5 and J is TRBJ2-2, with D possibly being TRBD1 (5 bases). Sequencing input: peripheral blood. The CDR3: CASPPARDTGELFF. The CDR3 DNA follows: TGTGCCAGCCCCCCGGCCAGGGACACCGGGGAGCTGTTTTTT.